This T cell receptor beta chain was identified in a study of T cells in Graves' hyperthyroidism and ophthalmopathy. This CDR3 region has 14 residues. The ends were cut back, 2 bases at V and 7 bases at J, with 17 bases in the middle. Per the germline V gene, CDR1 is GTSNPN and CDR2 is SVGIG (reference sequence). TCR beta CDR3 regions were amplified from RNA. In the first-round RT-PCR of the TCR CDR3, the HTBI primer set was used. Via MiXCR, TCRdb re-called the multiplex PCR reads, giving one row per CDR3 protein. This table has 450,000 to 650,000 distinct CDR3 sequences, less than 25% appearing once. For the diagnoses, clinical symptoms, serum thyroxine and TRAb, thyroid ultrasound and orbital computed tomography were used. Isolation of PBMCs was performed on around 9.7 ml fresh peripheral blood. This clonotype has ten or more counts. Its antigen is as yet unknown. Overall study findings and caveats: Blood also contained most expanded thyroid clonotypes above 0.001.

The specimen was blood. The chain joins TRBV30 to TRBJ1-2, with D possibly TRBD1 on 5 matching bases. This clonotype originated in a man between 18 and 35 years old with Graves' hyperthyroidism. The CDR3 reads CAWSWAGIRTGYTF. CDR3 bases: TGTGCCTGGAGTTGGGCAGGGATAAGGACTGGCTACACCTTC.